This TCR beta chain was profiled in a study of vaccination and CD4 T cells after COVID-19. Looking at the study overall: Six men and four women formed the convalescents, two being Hispanic. Overlapping peptides of the spike proteins of SARS-CoV-2, HCoV-NL63, HCoV-OC43 and HCoV-229E were used for cell stimulation.

Indicated treatment: approximately 9-day PBMC culture with coronavirus spike peptide pools or control peptides (ViraFEST assay). Germline assignment: CDR1 SGHNT and CDR2 YYREEE (reference sequence). Unmatched junction bases numbered 7, after V lost 5 bases and J lost 1 base. The CDR3 sequence is 16 residues long. Overall study results and limits: The authors studied relatively few convalescent patients and analyzed no early post-infection timepoints. Nearly all convalescent vaccine-specific clones, 304 of 307, recognized only SARS-CoV-2 spike.

Researchers used the Oncomine TCR Beta short-read assay to sequence DNA from cultured CD4+ T cells. Using its own MiXCR run on the PCR reads, TCRdb lists one record per CDR3 protein. Here the sample spans about 6,800 distinct CDR3 sequences, 25% being singletons. There are a few counts of this clonotype. What it binds is not known. The sequence derives from a human donor who had recovered from COVID-19. The chain employs TRBV5-4 and TRBJ2-5, with 11 bases lining up with TRBD2. Sequences were derived from CD4+ T cells from blood, cultured in vitro, sampled after SARS-CoV-2 vaccination. CDR3 region: CASSILAGELQETQYF. The DNA of the CDR3 is TGTGCCAGCAGTATACTAGCGGGGGAACTCCAAGAGACCCAGTACTTC.